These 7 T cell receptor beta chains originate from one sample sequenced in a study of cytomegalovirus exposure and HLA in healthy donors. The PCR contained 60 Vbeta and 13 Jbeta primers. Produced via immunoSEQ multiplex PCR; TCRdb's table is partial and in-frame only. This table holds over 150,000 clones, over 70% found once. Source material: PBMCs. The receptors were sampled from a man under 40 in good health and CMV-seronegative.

The CDR3 region has the DNA TGTGCCAGCAGCTCCGGGACAGCAACTAATGAAAAACTGTTTTTT. Translated: CASSSGTATNEKLFF. The chain carries TRBV5-6 and TRBJ1-4, with 7 bases identical to TRBD1. CDR3 length: 15 residues. The junction had 2 bases not matched to a gene; V was cut back by 3 bases and J by 0 bases. Germline V gene sequence: CDR1 SGHDT, CDR2 YYEEEE.

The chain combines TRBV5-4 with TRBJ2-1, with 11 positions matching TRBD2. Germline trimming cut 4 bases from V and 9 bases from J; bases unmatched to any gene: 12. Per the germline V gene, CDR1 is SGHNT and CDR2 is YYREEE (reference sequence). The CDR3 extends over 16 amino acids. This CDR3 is CASSPLIAGGPSEQFF. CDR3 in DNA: TGTGCCAGCAGCCCCCTGATAGCGGGGGGGCCAAGTGAGCAGTTCTTC. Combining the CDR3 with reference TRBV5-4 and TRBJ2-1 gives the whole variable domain ETGVTQSPTHLIKTRGQQVTLRCSSQSGHNTVSWYQQALGQGPQFIFQYYREEENGRGNFPPRFSGLQFPNYSSELNVNALELDDSALYLCASSPLIAGGPSEQFFGPGTRLTVL.

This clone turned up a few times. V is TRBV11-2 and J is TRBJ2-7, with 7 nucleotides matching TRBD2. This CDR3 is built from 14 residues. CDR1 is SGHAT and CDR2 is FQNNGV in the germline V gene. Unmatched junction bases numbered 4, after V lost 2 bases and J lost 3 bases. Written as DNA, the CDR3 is TGTGCCAGCAGCTTAAGCGGGGCCGACTACGAGCAGTACTTC. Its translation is CASSLSGADYEQYF.

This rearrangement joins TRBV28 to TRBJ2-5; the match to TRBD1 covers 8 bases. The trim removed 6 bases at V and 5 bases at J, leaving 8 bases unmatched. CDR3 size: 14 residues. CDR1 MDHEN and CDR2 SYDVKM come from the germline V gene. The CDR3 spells CASSLTGERETQYF. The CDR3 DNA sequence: TGTGCCAGCAGCTTGACAGGGGAGCGGGAGACCCAGTACTTC.

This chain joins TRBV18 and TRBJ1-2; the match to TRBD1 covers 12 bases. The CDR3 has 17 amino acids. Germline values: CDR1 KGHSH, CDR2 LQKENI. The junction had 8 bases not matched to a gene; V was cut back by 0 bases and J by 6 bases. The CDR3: CASSPPGQGAQRDGYTF. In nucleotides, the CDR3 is TGTGCCAGCTCACCACCGGGACAGGGGGCGCAGAGGGATGGCTACACCTTC.

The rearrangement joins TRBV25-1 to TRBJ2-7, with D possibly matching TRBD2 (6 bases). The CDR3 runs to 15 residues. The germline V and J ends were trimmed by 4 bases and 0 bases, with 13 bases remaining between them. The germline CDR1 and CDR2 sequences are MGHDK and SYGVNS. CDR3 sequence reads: CASSAGSGSSYEQYF. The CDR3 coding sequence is TGTGCCAGCAGTGCGGGGTCCGGGAGCTCCTACGAGCAGTACTTC.

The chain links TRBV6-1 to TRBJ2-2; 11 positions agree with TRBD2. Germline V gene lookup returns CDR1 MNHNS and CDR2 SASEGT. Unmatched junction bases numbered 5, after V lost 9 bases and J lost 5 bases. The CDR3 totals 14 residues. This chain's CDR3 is CARALAGGTGELFF. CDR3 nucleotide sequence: TGTGCCAGAGCGCTAGCGGGGGGAACCGGGGAGCTGTTTTTT.